Below are 32 T cell receptor beta chains sequenced from a single sample in a study of cytomegalovirus exposure and HLA in healthy donors. Sequenced by immunoSEQ multiplex PCR; TCRdb stores in-frame clones only, minus some. Of over 200,000 clones in the sample, approximately 80% were seen once. What was sequenced was PBMCs. These receptors originate from a woman in her twenties or thirties in good health and CMV-seropositive.

The rearrangement joins TRBV5-1 to TRBJ2-3; D possibly uses TRBD1 or TRBD2 (5 bases each). The CDR3 consists of 12 residues. V lost 7 bases and J lost 4, with 10 bases in between. Germline CDR1 reads SGHRS; CDR2 reads YFSETQ. The CDR3 sequence is CASRMGADTQYF. The CDR3 DNA reads TGCGCCAGCCGGATGGGGGCAGATACGCAGTATTTT.

The chain combines TRBV15 with TRBJ2-7, with D possibly matching TRBD2 (5 bases). Trimming removed 3 bases from V and 2 bases from J, with 14 bases in between. The V gene's germline CDR1 is LNHNV and CDR2 YYDKDF (reference sequence). The CDR3 has 15 residues. Here the CDR3 DNA reads TGTGCCACCAGCAGGAGACCGGGGTTCGCCTACGAGCAGTACTTC. Translated: CATSRRPGFAYEQYF.

V usage is TRBV10-3 and J usage is TRBJ2-1, with D perhaps TRBD1 (6 bases). Deletions cut 6 bases from V and 8 bases from J, with 11 bases between. This CDR3 has 12 amino acids. Germline V gene data show CDR1 as ENHRY and CDR2 as SYGVKD. The CDR3, as DNA: TGTGCCATCAGAATAACAGGGTATGAGCAGTTCTTC. Translating gives CAIRITGYEQFF.

V and J are TRBV13 and TRBJ1-1; D is unclear. V dropped 0 bases and J dropped 0 bases, with 5 bases sitting between them. Germline CDR1 reads PRHDT; CDR2 reads FYEKMQ (reference sequence). This CDR3 has 14 amino acids. Here the CDR3 reads CASSLGGLNTEAFF. The CDR3, as DNA: TGTGCCAGCAGCTTAGGGGGATTGAACACTGAAGCTTTCTTT.

The V call is TRBV30, the J call TRBJ1-4; TRBD1 is a possible D gene (5 bases). V lost 0 bases, J lost 5 bases, and 10 bases lay in between. The CDR3 runs 14 residues. Germline V gene data show CDR1 as GTSNPN and CDR2 as SVGIG (reference sequence). CDR3 in DNA: TGTGCCTGGAGTGTAAAACAGGAGAATGAAAAACTGTTTTTT. Translation gives CAWSVKQENEKLFF. Filled out from reference TRBV30 and TRBJ1-4, the complete variable domain reads SQTIHQWPATLVQPVGSPLSLECTVEGTSNPNLYWYRQAAGRGLQLLFYSVGIGQISSEVPQNLSASRPQDRQFILSSKKLLLSDSGFYLCAWSVKQENEKLFFGSGTQLSVL.

The chain uses TRBV2 and TRBJ2-3, with TRBD1 matching over 9 bases. The V segment lost 4 bases and the J segment 5 bases; nucleotides outside the gene matches: 10. This CDR3 has 16 amino acids. Germline CDR1 reads SNHLY; CDR2 reads FYNNEI. The CDR3 DNA follows: TGTGCCAGCAGTGCAATCTGGACAGGGGAGCAAGATACGCAGTATTTT. Translated, it gives CASSAIWTGEQDTQYF.

The chain is built from TRBV2 and TRBJ2-1; D might be TRBD1 or TRBD2, each matching 5 bases. Germline V gives CDR1 SNHLY, CDR2 FYNNEI. The CDR3 extends over 13 amino acids. The V end lost 6 bases, the J end lost 12 bases, and 18 bases lay between the germline ends. The DNA of the CDR3 is TGTGCCAGCAGGGACACTCGGGCCGGGGCGCAGTTCTTC. This translates into CASRDTRAGAQFF.

Comments on this clone: The junction shows a germline mismatch at one end, possibly a read error. V gene TRBV7-7 combines with J gene TRBJ2-5; D is possibly TRBD1 or TRBD2 (5 bases each). CDR3 size: 15 residues. CDR1 is SSHAT and CDR2 is FNYEAQ in the germline V gene (reference sequence). CDR3 protein: CASSRARGYQETQYF. For the CDR3, the DNA is TGTGCTAGCAGCCGAGCTCGGGGCTACCAAGAGACCCAGTACTTC.

The rearrangement uses TRBV7-3 and TRBJ2-1; D gene unclear. This CDR3 contains 14 residues. The V and J ends lost 5 bases and 8 bases respectively, with 16 bases between them. Germline lookup yields CDR1 SGHTA and CDR2 FQGTGA. DNA of the CDR3: TGTGCCAGCAGCCCTTCGGTGAATGTCGATGAGCAGTTCTTC. Translated, it gives CASSPSVNVDEQFF.

V is TRBV28 and J is TRBJ1-4, with D possibly matching TRBD1 (6 bases). Per the germline V gene, CDR1 is MDHEN and CDR2 is SYDVKM. Trimming took 6 bases from V and 4 from J, leaving 12 bases between them. The CDR3 runs to 14 residues. CDR3 region: CASSHGQLNEKLFF. The CDR3 DNA sequence: TGTGCCAGCAGCCATGGACAGCTTAATGAAAAACTGTTTTTT. The whole variable domain, filled in from reference TRBV28 and TRBJ1-4, reads DVKVTQSSRYLVKRTGEKVFLECVQDMDHENMFWYRQDPGLGLRLIYFSYDVKMKEKGDIPEGYSVSREKKERFSLILESASTNQTSMYLCASSHGQLNEKLFFGSGTQLSVL.

The chain carries TRBV5-3 and TRBJ1-4; 10 nucleotides match TRBD1. TRBV5-3 has ORF status, its function being uncertain. The ends lost 4 bases at V and 7 bases at J; junction bases unmatched: 10. The CDR3 length is 16 residues. The CDR3 DNA reads as TGTGCCAGAAGCACCTGGGACAGGGGATCTACTGAAAAACTGTTTTTT. Translated: CARSTWDRGSTEKLFF.

J is TRBJ1-1 and V is TRBV14; D gene unclear. Germline V gene data show CDR1 as SGHDN and CDR2 as FVKESK. The CDR3 is made up of 14 amino acids. The germline V and J ends were trimmed by 2 bases and 0 bases, with 7 bases remaining between them. In DNA, the CDR3 is TGTGCCAGCAGCCAATCCCGGATGAACACTGAAGCTTTCTTT. Translating gives CASSQSRMNTEAFF.

The rearrangement uses TRBV28 and TRBJ2-7, with D unresolved. The CDR3 contains 12 residues. Trimming shortened V by 2 bases and J by 6 bases, and 8 bases separated the two germline ends. Germline V lookup: CDR1 MDHEN, CDR2 SYDVKM. Written as DNA, the CDR3 is TGTGCCAGCAGTTTAAGGAAAGTCGAGCAGTACTTC. As protein: CASSLRKVEQYF.

This clone was seen more than once but under ten times. V and J are TRBV19 and TRBJ1-1; D is unclear. Germline V gene sequence: CDR1 LNHDA, CDR2 SQIVND (reference sequence). Trimming cost V 9 bases and J 0 bases, with 14 bases left between them. The CDR3 length is 14 residues. DNA of the CDR3: TGTGCCAGCAATCTCAATTCGGTGAACACTGAAGCTTTCTTT. Translation: CASNLNSVNTEAFF.

The V and J genes are TRBV27 and TRBJ2-5, with TRBD2 identical over 14 bases. The ends lost 5 bases at V and 5 bases at J; junction bases unmatched: 7. The germline gives CDR1 MNHEY, CDR2 SMNVEV (reference sequence). The CDR3 loop spans 16 amino acids. CDR3 coding DNA: TGTGCCAGCAGTGTTGGGACTAGCGGGAGAAGGGAGACCCAGTACTTC. Translated, it gives CASSVGTSGRRETQYF.

The chain couples TRBV30 to TRBJ2-1; D perhaps matches TRBD2 (6 bases). V lost 7 bases and J 0 bases, leaving 10 bases between the germline ends. The CDR3 has 13 residues. CDR1 is GTSNPN, CDR2 SVGIG, per germline (reference sequence). The CDR3 DNA follows: TGTGCCTTTCGGGAGTACTCCTACAATGAGCAGTTCTTC. It codes for CAFREYSYNEQFF.

The chain uses TRBV9 and TRBJ1-3; TRBD1 might be the D (6 bases). V was clipped by 4 bases and J by 4 bases, with 9 bases between them. The CDR3 covers 13 residues. The germline gives CDR1 SGDLS, CDR2 YYNGEE. The CDR3 loop is CASSSGQGNTIYF. In DNA form, the CDR3 reads TGTGCCAGCAGCTCCGGACAGGGAAACACCATATATTTT.

Notes on this clone: Other DNA sequences from this sample encode an identical CDR3 as well. V usage is TRBV29-1 and J usage is TRBJ2-6, with D unresolved. The CDR3 runs to 16 residues. The ends were cut back, 0 bases at V and 0 bases at J, with 9 bases in the middle. Per germline, CDR1 SQVTM and CDR2 ANQGSEA. DNA of the CDR3: TGCAGCGTTGAAGAAGGGCGGAACTCTGGGGCCAACGTCCTGACTTTC. Protein sequence: CSVEEGRNSGANVLTF.

CDR3 DNA sequence: TGTGCCTGGAGTTCATACGGACGGGAAGAAGCTTTCTTT. It codes for CAWSSYGREEAFF. The chain is built from TRBV30 and TRBJ1-1; D gene ambiguous. This CDR3 has 13 amino acids. The V gene lost 2 bases and the J gene lost 8 bases, with 15 bases spanning the gap. Looked up from germline, CDR1 is GTSNPN and CDR2 is SVGIG (reference sequence). Variable domain in full (rest from reference TRBV30 and TRBJ1-1): SQTIHQWPATLVQPVGSPLSLECTVEGTSNPNLYWYRQAAGRGLQLLFYSVGIGQISSEVPQNLSASRPQDRQFILSSKKLLLSDSGFYLCAWSSYGREEAFFGQGTRLTVV.

This clone was counted many times. This same CDR3 is encoded by further DNA sequences in the sample. The V and J genes are TRBV7-2 and TRBJ1-1; D is ambiguous. This CDR3 comprises 12 residues. Germline CDR1 SGHTA, CDR2 FQGNSA. Trimming shortened V by 5 bases and J by 1 base, and 5 bases separated the two germline ends. This CDR3 reads CASSLTNTEAFF. DNA for the CDR3: TGTGCCAGCAGCCTGACGAACACTGAAGCTTTCTTT.

The chain combines TRBV6-5 with TRBJ1-2, with 12 bases fitting TRBD1. CDR1 MNHEY and CDR2 SVGAGI come from the germline V gene. J was trimmed by 4 bases and V by 6 bases; bases with no gene match: 6. The CDR3 contains 15 residues. CDR3 sequence: CASSRGTGGRYGYTF. CDR3 bases: TGTGCCAGCAGCCGCGGGACAGGGGGCCGCTATGGCTACACCTTC.

V is TRBV5-6 and J is TRBJ1-5; D is perhaps TRBD1 (5 bases). The germline CDR1 and CDR2 sequences are SGHDT and YYEEEE. Trimming removed 1 base at V and 4 bases at J, with 12 bases between. The CDR3 length is 15 residues. The CDR3 region has the DNA TGTGCCAGCAGCTTGAAAGGGGTGATAAATCAGCCCCAGCATTTT. Translating it yields CASSLKGVINQPQHF.

This chain connects TRBV6-5 to TRBJ2-7; TRBD2 matches 9 bases. Trimming removed 5 bases from V and 4 bases from J; junction bases left unmatched: 6. This CDR3 comprises 14 residues. Germline V gene lookup returns CDR1 MNHEY and CDR2 SVGAGI. CDR3 DNA sequence: TGTGCCAGCAGTCCCCAGGCGGGAGGGTACGAGCAGTACTTC. Translation: CASSPQAGGYEQYF.

The V gene is TRBV7-9, the J gene TRBJ1-2; 7 positions agree with TRBD1. V dropped 3 bases and J dropped 0; count of bases not matched to a gene: 4. The germline gives CDR1 SEHNR, CDR2 FQNEAQ (reference sequence). The CDR3 extends over 15 amino acids. CDR3 DNA sequence: TGTGCCAGCAGCTTCGGGACAGAAGCTAACTATGGCTACACCTTC. Translated, it gives CASSFGTEANYGYTF.

The rearrangement uses TRBV9 and TRBJ2-1; D unresolved. CDR1 and CDR2 (germline): SGDLS, YYNGEE. The length of the CDR3 is 15 residues. Trimming left V 0 bases short and J 8 bases short, with 15 bases between. Here the CDR3 DNA reads TGTGCCAGCAGCGTAGGTCTAGGTTCCGGACATGAGCAGTTCTTC. Amino acid sequence: CASSVGLGSGHEQFF.

The J gene is TRBJ1-2, the V gene TRBV5-1; D gene unclear. CDR1 and CDR2 from the germline V gene are SGHRS and YFSETQ. V gave up 2 bases and J gave up 7 bases, with 12 bases separating them. CDR3 length: 13 amino acids. The CDR3: CASSLGSGTGYTF. The CDR3 DNA follows: TGCGCCAGCAGCTTAGGCTCCGGCACTGGCTACACCTTC. Full variable domain (missing parts from reference TRBV5-1 and TRBJ1-2): KAGVTQTPRYLIKTRGQQVTLSCSPISGHRSVSWYQQTPGQGLQFLFEYFSETQRNKGNFPGRFSGRQFSNSRSEMNVSTLELGDSALYLCASSLGSGTGYTFGSGTRLTVV.

The chain couples TRBV11-2 to TRBJ2-7; D might be TRBD2 (6 bases). Germline V gene sequence: CDR1 SGHAT, CDR2 FQNNGV. Trimming left V 1 base short and J 7 bases short, with 17 bases between. There are 15 residues in the CDR3. The CDR3 DNA reads TGTGCCAGCAGCTTAGGAACCGGGGGTGGAGCGGAGCAGTACTTC. Protein product: CASSLGTGGGAEQYF.

This chain joins TRBV5-1 and TRBJ2-7; D possibly corresponds to TRBD2 (6 bases). CDR3 length: 13 residues. Trimming cost V 3 bases and J 7 bases, with 14 bases left between them. The germline V gene has CDR1 SGHRS and CDR2 YFSETQ. Here the CDR3 reads CASSYTGEGEQYF. DNA for the CDR3: TGCGCCAGCAGCTACACGGGAGAAGGGGAGCAGTACTTC. Using reference TRBV5-1 and TRBJ2-7 for the parts outside the CDR3, the full variable domain is KAGVTQTPRYLIKTRGQQVTLSCSPISGHRSVSWYQQTPGQGLQFLFEYFSETQRNKGNFPGRFSGRQFSNSRSEMNVSTLELGDSALYLCASSYTGEGEQYFGPGTRLTVT.

J is TRBJ2-7 and V is TRBV7-9; a weak D match, TRBD2 (5 bases). Trimming left V 5 bases short and J 0 bases short, with 14 bases between. The CDR3 covers 15 residues. The germline gives CDR1 SEHNR, CDR2 FQNEAQ (reference sequence). The CDR3 DNA reads TGTGCCAGCAGCCTAACGGGGTCCAGCTCCTACGAGCAGTACTTC. Its translation is CASSLTGSSSYEQYF.

This chain connects TRBV5-1 to TRBJ1-1, with D perhaps TRBD1 (5 bases). V lost 2 bases and J lost 0, with 8 bases in between. The CDR3 loop spans 14 amino acids. Germline CDR1 reads SGHRS; CDR2 reads YFSETQ. CDR3 DNA sequence: TGCGCCAGCAGCTTCGTGGGGCTGAACACTGAAGCTTTCTTT. Residues: CASSFVGLNTEAFF.

This chain joins TRBV5-6 and TRBJ1-1; D not certain. Germline V gene sequence: CDR1 SGHDT, CDR2 YYEEEE. Trimming removed 4 bases from V and 0 bases from J, with 10 bases in between. The CDR3 spans 14 residues. The CDR3: CASSQLGVNTEAFF. Here the CDR3 DNA reads TGTGCCAGCAGCCAGTTAGGAGTGAACACTGAAGCTTTCTTT.

The rearrangement links TRBV11-1 to TRBJ2-7; 7 bases agree with TRBD2. Germline loops: CDR1 SGHAT, CDR2 FQDESV (reference sequence). Trimming at V came to 5 bases and at J to 2 bases, leaving 6 bases not matched to a gene. The CDR3 has 14 residues. The CDR3 nucleotides are TGTGCCAGCAGCCCAAGACTAGCCACCTACGAGCAGTACTTC. It specifies CASSPRLATYEQYF.